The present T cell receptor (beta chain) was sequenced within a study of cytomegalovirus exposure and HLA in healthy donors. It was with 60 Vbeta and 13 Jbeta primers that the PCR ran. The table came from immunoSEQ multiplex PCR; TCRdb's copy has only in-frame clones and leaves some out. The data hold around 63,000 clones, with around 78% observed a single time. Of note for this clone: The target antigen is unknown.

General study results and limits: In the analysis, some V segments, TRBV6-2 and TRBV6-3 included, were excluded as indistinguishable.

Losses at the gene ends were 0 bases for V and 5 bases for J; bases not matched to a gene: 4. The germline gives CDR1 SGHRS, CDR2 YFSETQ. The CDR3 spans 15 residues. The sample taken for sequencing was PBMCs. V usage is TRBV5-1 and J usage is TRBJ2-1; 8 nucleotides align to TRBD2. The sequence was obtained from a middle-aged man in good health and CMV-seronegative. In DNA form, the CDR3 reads TGCGCCAGCAGCTTGGTGATAGCGGGGAACAATGAGCAGTTCTTC. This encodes CASSLVIAGNNEQFF. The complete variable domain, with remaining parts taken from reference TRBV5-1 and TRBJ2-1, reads KAGVTQTPRYLIKTRGQQVTLSCSPISGHRSVSWYQQTPGQGLQFLFEYFSETQRNKGNFPGRFSGRQFSNSRSEMNVSTLELGDSALYLCASSLVIAGNNEQFFGPGTRLTVL.